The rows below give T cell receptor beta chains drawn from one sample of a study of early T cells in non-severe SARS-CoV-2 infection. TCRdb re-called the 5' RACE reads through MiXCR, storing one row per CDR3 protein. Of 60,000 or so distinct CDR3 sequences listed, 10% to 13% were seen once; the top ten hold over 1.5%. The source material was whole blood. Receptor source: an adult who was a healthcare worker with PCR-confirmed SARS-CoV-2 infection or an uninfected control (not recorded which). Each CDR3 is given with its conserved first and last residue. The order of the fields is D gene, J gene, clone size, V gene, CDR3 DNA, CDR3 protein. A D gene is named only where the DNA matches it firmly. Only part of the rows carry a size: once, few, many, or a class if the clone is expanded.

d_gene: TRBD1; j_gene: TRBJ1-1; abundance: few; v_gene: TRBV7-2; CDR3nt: TGTGCCAGCAGCCTCCCGGGACAGGGGGCGATTGGAGCTTTCTTT; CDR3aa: CASSLPGQGAIGAFF
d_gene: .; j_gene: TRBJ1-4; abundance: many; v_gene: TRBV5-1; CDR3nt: TGCGCCAGCAGCTTCAGGGCAGTCGGTGAAAAACTGTTTTTT; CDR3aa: CASSFRAVGEKLFF
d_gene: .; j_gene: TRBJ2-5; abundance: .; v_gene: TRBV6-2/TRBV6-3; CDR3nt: TGTGCCAGCACCAGGCAGCAAGAGACCCAGTACTTC; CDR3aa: CASTRQQETQYF
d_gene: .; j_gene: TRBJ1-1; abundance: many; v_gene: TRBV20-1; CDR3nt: TGCAGTGCTCAAGACAGGAGATTCTTT; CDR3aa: CSAQDRRFF
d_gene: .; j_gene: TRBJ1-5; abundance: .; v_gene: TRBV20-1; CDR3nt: TGCAGTGCTAGGGGCCAGCTTCATAGCAATCAGCCCCAGCATTTT; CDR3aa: CSARGQLHSNQPQHF
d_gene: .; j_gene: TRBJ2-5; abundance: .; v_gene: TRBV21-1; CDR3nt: TGTGCCAGCAGCACCGACCCTAAGACAGGGAAAGAGACCCAGTACTTC; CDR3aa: CASSTDPKTGKETQYF
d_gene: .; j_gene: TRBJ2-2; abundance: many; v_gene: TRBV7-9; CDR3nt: TGTGCCAGCAGCGTGGGGACTCCCCCCGCCGGGGAGCTGTTTTTT; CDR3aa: CASSVGTPPAGELFF
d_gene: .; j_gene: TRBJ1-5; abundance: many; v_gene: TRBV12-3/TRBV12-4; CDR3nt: TGTGCCAGCAGTTTATTGGGATGGACACATAGCAATCAGCCCCAGCATTTT; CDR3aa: CASSLLGWTHSNQPQHF
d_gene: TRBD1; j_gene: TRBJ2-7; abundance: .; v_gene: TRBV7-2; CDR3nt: TGTGCCAGCAGCTTATCACAGGGGGCGATCGGCGAGCAGTACTTC; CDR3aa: CASSLSQGAIGEQYF
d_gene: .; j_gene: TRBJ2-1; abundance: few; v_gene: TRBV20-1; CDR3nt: TGCAGTGTGGTCGGATCCTACAATGAGCAGTTCTTC; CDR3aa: CSVVGSYNEQFF
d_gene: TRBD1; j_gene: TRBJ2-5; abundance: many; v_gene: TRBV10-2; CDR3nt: TGCGCCAGCAGACAGGGACAGATTGGGACCCAGTACTTC; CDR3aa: CASRQGQIGTQYF
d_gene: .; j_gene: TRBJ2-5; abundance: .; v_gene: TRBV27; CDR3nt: TGTGCCAGCAGTGTCTTAGGGGAGACCCAGTACTTC; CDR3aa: CASSVLGETQYF
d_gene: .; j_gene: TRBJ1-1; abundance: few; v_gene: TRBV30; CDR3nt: TGTGCCTGGAGTGTAAACAGAGAAGCTTTCTTT; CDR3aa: CAWSVNREAFF
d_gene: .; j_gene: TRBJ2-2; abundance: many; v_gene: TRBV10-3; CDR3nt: TGTGCCATCAGTGAGCAGGGGCCGATCGGGGAGCTGTTTTTT; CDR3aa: CAISEQGPIGELFF